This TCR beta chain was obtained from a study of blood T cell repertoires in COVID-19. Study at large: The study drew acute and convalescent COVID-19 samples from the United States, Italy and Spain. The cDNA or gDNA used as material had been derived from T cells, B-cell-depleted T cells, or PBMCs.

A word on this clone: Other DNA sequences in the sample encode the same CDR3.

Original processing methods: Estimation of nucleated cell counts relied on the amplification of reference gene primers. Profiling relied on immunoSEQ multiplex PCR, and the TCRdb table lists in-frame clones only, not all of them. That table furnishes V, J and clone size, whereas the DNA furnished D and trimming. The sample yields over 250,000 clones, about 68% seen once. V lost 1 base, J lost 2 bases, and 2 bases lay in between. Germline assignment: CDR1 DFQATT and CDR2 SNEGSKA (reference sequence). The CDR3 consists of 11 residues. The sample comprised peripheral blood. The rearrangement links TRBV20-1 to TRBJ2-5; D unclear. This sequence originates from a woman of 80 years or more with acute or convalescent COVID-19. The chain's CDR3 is CSARAQETQYF. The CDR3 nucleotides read TGCAGTGCTAGAGCGCAAGAGACCCAGTACTTC.